This T cell receptor beta chain was documented in a study of T cell responses to AZD1222 COVID-19 vaccine. The repertoire was sequenced with immunoSEQ multiplex PCR; TCRdb's copy has only in-frame clones and lacks some. Of more than 110,000 clones in the sample, roughly 90% were seen once. Study-level findings and limits: Variant regions that are unmutated are reportedly the target of nearly half of spike-specific TCRs.

CDR1 is SGHVS and CDR2 is FQNEAQ in the germline V gene. V was clipped by 5 bases and J by 5 bases, with 16 bases between them. This CDR3 comprises 15 residues. Turning to this clone: What it binds is not known.

The TCR was taken from an adult in good health. V and J are TRBV7-8 and TRBJ1-3; D is perhaps TRBD1 (5 bases). Material: peripheral blood, obtained on day 0 of AZD1222 vaccination. The CDR3 loop reads CASSPNKGTRNTIYF. As DNA, the CDR3 is TGTGCCAGCAGCCCAAACAAGGGGACCCGAAACACCATATATTTT.